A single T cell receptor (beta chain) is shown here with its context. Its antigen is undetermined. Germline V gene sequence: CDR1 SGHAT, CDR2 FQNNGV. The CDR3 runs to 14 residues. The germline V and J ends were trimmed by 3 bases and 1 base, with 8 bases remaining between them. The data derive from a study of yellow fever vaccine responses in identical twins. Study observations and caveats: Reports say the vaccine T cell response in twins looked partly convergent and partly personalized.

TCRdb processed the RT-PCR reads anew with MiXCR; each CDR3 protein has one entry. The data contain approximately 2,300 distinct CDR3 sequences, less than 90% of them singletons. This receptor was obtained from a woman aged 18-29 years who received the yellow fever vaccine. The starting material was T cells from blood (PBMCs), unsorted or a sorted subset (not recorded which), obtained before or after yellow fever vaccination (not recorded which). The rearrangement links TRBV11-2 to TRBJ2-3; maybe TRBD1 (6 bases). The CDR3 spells CASSLGAGTDTQYF. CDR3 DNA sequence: TGTGCCAGCAGCTTGGGGGCGGGCACAGATACGCAGTATTTT.